This T cell receptor (beta chain) was sequenced during a study of cytomegalovirus exposure and HLA in healthy donors. The CDR3 runs 15 residues. CDR1 and CDR2 from the germline V gene are MNHNS and SASEGT. V was pared by 6 bases and J by 6 bases, with 7 bases of the junction left unmatched. Study conclusions and caveats: Among the sequence variants, a highly shared cluster was likely an artifact of sequencing. With further analysis later on, most CMV-associated TCR beta chains appeared HLA-restricted. In terms of immune exposure information, only CMV serostatus was available.

Primers: 60 Vbeta forward and 13 Jbeta reverse. Repertoires were generated with immunoSEQ multiplex PCR, while TCRdb's copy carries only in-frame clones and drops some. The profile shows about 120,000 clones, over 8% of them singletons. Healthy individuals who donated bone marrow served as the donors. Remarks on this clone: Its matching antigen is unknown.

The sample was PBMCs. The V gene is TRBV6-1, the J gene TRBJ2-1, with 11 bases aligning to TRBD1. This receptor was identified in a young man in good health and CMV-seronegative. The CDR3 is CASSPGTGGPNEQFF. The CDR3 DNA follows: TGTGCCAGCAGCCCAGGGACAGGGGGACCCAATGAGCAGTTCTTC.